The 13 T cell receptor beta chains listed next were all sequenced from one sample in a study of graft-versus-host responses after intestinal transplantation. The assay was immunoSEQ multiplex PCR, and TCRdb's table has in-frame clones only and misses some. There are fewer than 95,000 clones in the sample; more than 85% occur only once, and approximately 2% lies in the top ten. Their recognized antigens are unknown. Here the sequenced sample was unstimulated CD8+ T cells sorted from spleen or lymph node cells, taken before intestinal transplant. These receptors all come from a human donor who received an intestinal transplant.

The genes are TRBV30 and TRBJ1-2; TRBD1 matches 7 bases. Germline assignment: CDR1 GTSNPN and CDR2 SVGIG (reference sequence). This CDR3 is built from 13 residues. The CDR3 DNA reads TGTGCTAAGAGGGGGGCAGGGGGTGAAGGCTACACCTTC. Amino acid sequence: CAKRGAGGEGYTF.

This chain connects TRBV10-1 to TRBJ1-2, with D perhaps matching TRBD1 (6 bases). Trimming took off 3 bases at V and 6 bases at J, with 23 bases between the two ends. The CDR3 contains 17 residues. Germline V lookup: CDR1 WNHNN, CDR2 SYGVQD (reference sequence). CDR3: CASSDPGQPRDQNGYTF. The CDR3, as DNA: TGCGCCAGCAGTGATCCTGGACAGCCGCGTGATCAGAATGGCTACACCTTC.

V is TRBV7-2 and J is TRBJ1-5; a possible D gene is TRBD1 (6 bases). Trimming cost V 4 bases and J 0 bases, with 10 bases left between them. The CDR3 runs to 15 residues. From germline, CDR1 is SGHTA and CDR2 FQGNSA. CDR3 region: CASSSFRGSNQPQHF. CDR3 in DNA: TGTGCCAGCAGCTCGTTCAGGGGTAGCAATCAGCCCCAGCATTTT.

The J gene is TRBJ1-2, the V gene TRBV7-9; D ambiguous. The V gene lost 4 bases and the J gene lost 3 bases, with 9 bases spanning the gap. Germline V lookup: CDR1 SEHNR, CDR2 FQNEAQ (reference sequence). The CDR3 is made up of 13 amino acids. CDR3 region: CASSSDIDYGYTF. The CDR3 bases are TGTGCCAGCAGCTCCGACATCGACTATGGCTACACCTTC.

This clone was observed a single time. The chain recombines TRBV7-9 with TRBJ2-5; D gene ambiguous. The CDR3 is 14 residues long. Germline V CDR1 and CDR2: SEHNR, FQNEAQ (reference sequence). V was clipped by 8 bases and J by 1 base, with 14 bases between them. For the CDR3, the DNA is TGTGCCAGCCAATACCCCGGTATCCAAGAGACCCAGTACTTC. Its protein is CASQYPGIQETQYF.

The rearrangement uses TRBV6-4 and TRBJ1-1; D may be TRBD1 (5 bases). Trimming left V 3 bases short and J 7 bases short, with 15 bases between. The CDR3 length is 14 residues. CDR1 MRHNA and CDR2 SNTAGT come from the germline V gene. This chain's CDR3 is CASSEKKRDSEAFF. CDR3 sequence (DNA): TGTGCCAGCAGTGAGAAAAAAAGAGACAGTGAAGCTTTCTTT.

The chain recombines TRBV11-2 with TRBJ1-1; D may be TRBD1 (5 bases). Germline assignment: CDR1 SGHAT and CDR2 FQNNGV. The CDR3 runs to 16 residues. V was cut by 5 bases and J by 3 bases, with 19 bases left in between. The CDR3, as DNA: TGTGCCAGCAGCCCGTACGGGGGTATTCAGGACACTGAAGCTTTCTTT. Residues: CASSPYGGIQDTEAFF. Full variable domain (missing parts from reference TRBV11-2 and TRBJ1-1): EAGVAQSPRYKIIEKRQSVAFWCNPISGHATLYWYQQILGQGPKLLIQFQNNGVVDDSQLPKDRFSAERLKGVDSTLKIQPAKLEDSAVYLCASSPYGGIQDTEAFFGQGTRLTVV.

V and J are TRBV30 and TRBJ1-1; D perhaps matches TRBD1 (5 bases). The CDR3 is 13 amino acids. The V end was cut by 2 bases, the J end by 11 bases, with 18 bases between. CDR1 and CDR2 (germline): GTSNPN, SVGIG (reference sequence). CDR3 nucleotides: TGTGCCTGGAGTATCCGGGGGTCCCTCTTTGCTTTCTTT. Residues: CAWSIRGSLFAFF.

The rearrangement uses TRBV27 and TRBJ2-7; 8 nucleotides align to TRBD2. The CDR3 loop spans 15 amino acids. The germline gives CDR1 MNHEY, CDR2 SMNVEV (reference sequence). The ends lost 2 bases at V and 1 base at J; junction bases unmatched: 4. This CDR3 is CASSLRGGKSYEQYF. The CDR3 nucleotides are TGTGCCAGCAGTTTACGGGGGGGGAAATCCTACGAGCAGTACTTC.

This clone was recorded only once. The V gene is TRBV6-6, the J gene TRBJ1-2, with 7 bases lining up with TRBD1. From germline, CDR1 is MNHNY and CDR2 SVGAGI (reference sequence). The CDR3 covers 16 residues. The V and J ends lost 6 bases and 5 bases, in that order; junction bases with no gene match: 15. The CDR3 loop is CASSHWDSMVFYGYTF. CDR3 DNA sequence: TGTGCCAGCAGCCACTGGGACAGCATGGTTTTTTATGGCTACACCTTC.

This clone has only one observation. CDR3 in amino acids: CASSFGTGGGLTQYF. Written as DNA, the CDR3 is TGTGCCAGCAGCTTCGGGACAGGGGGCGGATTGACGCAGTATTTT. This chain uses TRBV5-6 with TRBJ2-3; the match to TRBD1 covers 12 bases. The ends lost 2 bases at V and 9 bases at J; junction bases unmatched: 7. Germline assignment: CDR1 SGHDT and CDR2 YYEEEE. The CDR3 spans 15 residues.

As DNA, the CDR3 is TGCGCCAGCAGCCAAGATTTGGAAATCGGGACAGTAGTCAATCAGCCCCAGCATTTT. Encoded protein: CASSQDLEIGTVVNQPQHF. The chain carries TRBV4-3 and TRBJ1-5; TRBD1 matches 7 bases. This CDR3 is built from 19 residues. Germline loops: CDR1 LGHNA, CDR2 YSLEER. With V trimmed by 0 bases and J by 3 bases, 14 bases remained unmatched.

This clone came up a few times. The gene calls are TRBV27 and TRBJ2-7; 9 positions match TRBD1. The CDR3 length is 15 residues. CDR1 MNHEY and CDR2 SMNVEV come from the germline V gene (reference sequence). V lost 5 bases and J lost 1; bases outside the gene matches: 6. Here the CDR3 DNA reads TGTGCCAGCAGTCCCCCGGGACAGGGATCCTACGAGCAGTACTTC. This sequence encodes CASSPPGQGSYEQYF.